This TCR beta chain originates from a study of neoadjuvant anti-PD-1 for oral cavity cancer. Study context: Patients without progression got a fourth dose around day 43.

Method: immunoSEQ multiplex PCR; TCRdb's copy keeps in-frame clones and lacks some. The profile shows fewer than 20,000 clones, around 72% of them singletons. The V gene end was trimmed by 1 base and the J gene end by 1 base; junction bases not matched to a gene: 5. Germline CDR1 is SGHAT and CDR2 is FQNNGV. The CDR3 consists of 16 residues. This clone was seen only once. This clonotype originated in a person aged 35-79 years with oral cavity squamous cell carcinoma. V usage is TRBV11-2 and J usage is TRBJ2-3, with 7 bases lining up with TRBD2. Specimen: PBMCs, collected before nivolumab (anti-PD-1) treatment. The CDR3, as DNA: TGTGCCAGCAGCTTAGGGCCGGGGGGAGGCACAGATACGCAGTATTTT. As protein: CASSLGPGGGTDTQYF.